These 32 T cell receptor beta chains came from one sample sequenced in a study of blood T cells in healthy people across ages. A sample-barcoded 5' primer and a J-beta primer mix were used in a second PCR of roughly 7 to 11 cycles. TCRdb used MiXCR to reprocess the 5' RACE reads, holding one entry per CDR3 protein. There are around 800,000 distinct CDR3 sequences in the sample; 35% to 60% occur only once, and approximately 18% lies in the top ten. The sample consisted of blood. The source of these receptors is an elderly man in good health.

This chain links TRBV6-1 with TRBJ1-2; TRBD1 is a possible D gene (5 bases). The CDR3 is made up of 15 amino acids. The germline V gene encodes CDR1 MNHNS and CDR2 SASEGT. Trimming shortened V by 0 bases and J by 5 bases, and 13 bases separated the two germline ends. The CDR3 DNA sequence: TGTGCCAGCAGTGAAGCGTGGAACGAGGGGTATGGCTACACCTTC. This codes for CASSEAWNEGYGYTF.

With regard to this clonotype: Since a much larger clone is just one base distant, this may be a read error. This chain links TRBV5-1 with TRBJ2-5; tentative D call: TRBD1 (5 bases). Trimming took 4 bases from V and 11 from J, leaving 27 bases between them. The CDR3 is 16 residues long. The germline V gene encodes CDR1 SGHRS and CDR2 YFSETQ. CDR3 sequence reads: CASSLKVGAQLNEQYF. The CDR3, as DNA: TGCGCCAGCAGCCTTAAAGTTGGGGCTCAACTTAATGAGCAGTACTTC.

The genes are TRBV29-1 and TRBJ2-7, with unresolved D. Looked up from germline, CDR1 is SQVTM and CDR2 is ANQGSEA. This CDR3 has 13 residues. Trimming removed 4 bases from V and 1 base from J, with 11 bases in between. The CDR3 DNA is TGCAGCGTTGTAAAGGGCCCGTCCTACGAGCAGTACTTC. This codes for CSVVKGPSYEQYF.

The V and J genes are TRBV6-6 and TRBJ2-3; 9 nucleotides line up with TRBD1. CDR1 MNHNY and CDR2 SVGAGI come from the germline V gene (reference sequence). Trimming took 5 bases from V and 3 from J; bases not matched to a gene: 6. CDR3 size: 15 residues. The CDR3 DNA is TGTGCCAGCAGTCCGGGACAGGGAAAGACAGATACGCAGTATTTT. It codes for CASSPGQGKTDTQYF.

There are a few counts of this clonotype. This chain joins TRBV9 and TRBJ2-7; TRBD2 agrees at 15 bases. The germline CDR1 and CDR2 sequences are SGDLS and YYNGEE. The V segment lost 3 bases and the J segment 4 bases; nucleotides outside the gene matches: 5. The CDR3 covers 16 residues. CDR3 residues: CASSEAGTSGRYEQYF. CDR3 bases: TGTGCCAGCAGCGAGGCCGGGACTAGCGGGAGGTACGAGCAGTACTTC.

The rearrangement uses TRBV18 and TRBJ2-5, with D uncertain. The CDR3 runs 14 residues. V lost 3 bases and J 1 base, leaving 9 bases between the germline ends. Per germline, CDR1 KGHSH and CDR2 LQKENI. The CDR3 coding sequence is TGTGCCAGCTCACCGGAACAGCTCCAAGAGACCCAGTACTTC. It encodes CASSPEQLQETQYF.

This clonotype appeared a few times. Possible read error: a much larger clone is one base away. The rearrangement links TRBV10-3 to TRBJ2-1; the D gene is possibly TRBD1 (5 bases). The V and J ends lost 7 bases and 6 bases respectively, with 10 bases between them. The CDR3 has 12 amino acids. Germline V gives CDR1 ENHRY, CDR2 SYGVKD. The CDR3 here is CAINRNGNEQFF. Written as DNA, the CDR3 is TGTGCCATCAACAGGAACGGCAATGAGCAGTTCTTC.

V is TRBV20-1 and J is TRBJ2-5; 11 bases line up with TRBD2. The CDR3 is 15 amino acids. Germline V gene sequence: CDR1 DFQATT, CDR2 SNEGSKA (reference sequence). J was trimmed by 11 bases and V by 2 bases; bases with no gene match: 13. The DNA of the CDR3 is TGCAGTGCTAGACGACTAGCGGGATCTCGCAATGAGCAGTACTTC. Residues: CSARRLAGSRNEQYF.

This clonotype was found once. The chain couples TRBV20-1 to TRBJ2-3; D unclear. CDR3 length: 14 amino acids. CDR1 and CDR2 (germline): DFQATT, SNEGSKA (reference sequence). Trimming left V 5 bases short and J 2 bases short, with 14 bases between. The CDR3 reads CSAPPRTVTDTQYF. As DNA, the CDR3 is TGCAGTGCTCCCCCCCGGACCGTCACAGATACGCAGTATTTT.

The V gene is TRBV18, the J gene TRBJ2-1; 9 positions agree with TRBD1. The junction had 5 bases not matched to a gene; V was cut back by 3 bases and J by 5 bases. This CDR3 contains 15 residues. Germline CDR1 is KGHSH and CDR2 is LQKENI. CDR3 DNA: TGTGCCAGCTCACCTATGACAGGGGGACACAATGAGCAGTTCTTC. This translates into CASSPMTGGHNEQFF.

This clonotype was counted a few times. V is TRBV10-3 and J is TRBJ2-7, with TRBD1 matching 9 bases. V was pared by 6 bases and J by 4 bases, with 4 bases of the junction left unmatched. The CDR3 contains 13 residues. The V gene's germline CDR1 is ENHRY and CDR2 SYGVKD. CDR3 loop: CAIRAGTGYEQYF. The CDR3 DNA sequence: TGTGCCATCAGGGCCGGGACAGGGTACGAGCAGTACTTC.

This sequence joins TRBV7-2 and TRBJ2-3; TRBD2 aligns across 9 bases. V shed 2 bases, J shed 4 bases, and the junction held 10 bases outside the gene matches. Germline lookup yields CDR1 SGHTA and CDR2 FQGNSA. The CDR3 is 17 residues long. CDR3 sequence reads: CASSLYAREGGADTQYF. The CDR3 bases are TGTGCCAGCAGCTTATATGCGCGGGAGGGCGGGGCAGATACGCAGTATTTT. The variable domain in full, completed from reference TRBV7-2 and TRBJ2-3, reads GAGVSQSPSNKVTEKGKDVELRCDPISGHTALYWYRQSLGQGLEFLIYFQGNSAPDKSGLPSDRFSAERTGGSVSTLTIQRTQQEDSAVYLCASSLYAREGGADTQYFGPGTRLTVL.

The rearrangement joins TRBV19 to TRBJ2-5; D is perhaps TRBD1 (5 bases). The J call is in doubt because the DNA end fits TRBJ2-7 better. Per germline, CDR1 LNHDA and CDR2 SQIVND (reference sequence). This CDR3 has 14 residues. DNA of the CDR3: TGTGCCAGTAGTATGTTAACAGGACCCTCCGAGCAGTACTTC. Its protein is CASSMLTGPSEQYF.

Of note for this clonotype: A read error is possible here, since a much larger clone lies one base away. The CDR3 region is CASGAEAGGRDTQYF. The CDR3 DNA follows: TGTGCCAGCGGGGCTGAAGCGGGAGGAAGGGATACGCAGTATTTT. This chain joins TRBV2 and TRBJ2-3; TRBD2 aligns across 9 bases. V dropped 8 bases and J dropped 6; count of bases not matched to a gene: 12. The CDR3 spans 15 residues. Germline V CDR1 and CDR2: SNHLY, FYNNEI.

For this clonotype: A read error is possible here, since a much larger clone lies one base away. The chain uses TRBV29-1 and TRBJ2-3; 9 nucleotides match TRBD1. This CDR3 is built from 14 residues. The V gene's germline CDR1 is SQVTM and CDR2 ANQGSEA. Unmatched junction bases numbered 2, after V lost 3 bases and J lost 1 base. CDR3 bases: TGCAGCGTTGACAGGACAGGGGGCACAGATACGCAGTATTTT. It specifies CSVDRTGGTDTQYF.

The chain joins TRBV20-1 to TRBJ2-7; 16 bases agree with TRBD2. The V gene end was trimmed by 6 bases and the J gene end by 3 bases; junction bases not matched to a gene: 5. CDR3 size: 15 residues. Germline values: CDR1 DFQATT, CDR2 SNEGSKA (reference sequence). The CDR3 reads CSAEGLAGGNYEQYF. DNA of the CDR3: TGCAGTGCGGAGGGACTAGCGGGAGGGAACTACGAGCAGTACTTC.

The chain couples TRBV24-1 to TRBJ2-3; D may be TRBD2 (5 bases). The CDR3 has 16 amino acids. CDR1 and CDR2 from the germline V gene are KGHDR and SFDVKD. Deletions cut 2 bases from V and 6 bases from J, with 17 bases between. The DNA of the CDR3 is TGTGCCACCAGTGATTCCGGTACTAGAGTCGTGGATACGCAGTATTTT. Translation: CATSDSGTRVVDTQYF.

J is TRBJ2-1 and V is TRBV5-1; TRBD2 might be the D (6 bases). Looked up from germline, CDR1 is SGHRS and CDR2 is YFSETQ. Trimming took off 4 bases at V and 2 bases at J, with 16 bases between the two ends. This CDR3 is built from 16 residues. The CDR3 nucleotides read TGCGCCAGCAGCACTATAGCGGAGCGGACCTACAATGAGCAGTTCTTC. Encoded protein: CASSTIAERTYNEQFF.

The count of this clonotype is one. This chain uses TRBV27 with TRBJ2-3; D remains unclear. Germline V gene sequence: CDR1 MNHEY, CDR2 SMNVEV (reference sequence). V gave up 6 bases and J gave up 2 bases, with 12 bases separating them. The CDR3 length is 14 residues. DNA of the CDR3: TGTGCCAGCAGCCGAAGCTCTTACACAGATACGCAGTATTTT. This translates into CASSRSSYTDTQYF.

This clonotype occurred once. Since a much larger clone is just one base distant, this may be a read error. The chain links TRBV29-1 to TRBJ2-1; 10 nucleotides line up with TRBD2. Germline V lookup: CDR1 SQVTM, CDR2 ANQGSEA. The CDR3 covers 15 residues. The CDR3 DNA sequence: TGCAGCGTCGCCCTAGCGGGAGAAACCTACGATGAGCAGTTCTTC. It encodes CSVALAGETYDEQFF.

The chain joins TRBV15 to TRBJ1-1; D might be TRBD1 (5 bases). Germline CDR1 and CDR2: LNHNV and YYDKDF (reference sequence). V dropped 4 bases and J dropped 5 bases, with 11 bases sitting between them. The CDR3 loop spans 13 amino acids. The CDR3 nucleotides read TGTGCCACCAGCATCCCAGGGCGGACTGAAGCTTTCTTT. It translates to CATSIPGRTEAFF.

This clonotype was found a few times. V is TRBV7-2 and J is TRBJ2-7, with a tentative D call TRBD1 (6 bases). The V gene's germline CDR1 is SGHTA and CDR2 FQGNSA. The ends were cut back, 1 base at V and 7 bases at J, with 17 bases in the middle. The CDR3 runs 15 residues. The CDR3 nucleotides read TGTGCCAGCAGCTTAGGGGGGCGCCGGGTCGATGAGCAGTACTTC. Protein product: CASSLGGRRVDEQYF.

V and J are TRBV28 and TRBJ2-1; a possible D gene is TRBD2 (5 bases). There are 11 residues in the CDR3. The germline V and J ends were trimmed by 6 bases and 5 bases, with 5 bases remaining between them. Germline V gives CDR1 MDHEN, CDR2 SYDVKM. CDR3 DNA: TGTGCCAGCAGGGGAGACAATGAGCAGTTCTTC. Encoded protein: CASRGDNEQFF.

V gene TRBV4-2 combines with J gene TRBJ2-3, with 8 bases that match TRBD2. In germline, CDR1 is LGHNA, CDR2 YNFKEQ. This CDR3 has 14 amino acids. Trimming removed 1 base from V and 4 bases from J; junction bases left unmatched: 1. The CDR3 nucleotides are TGTGCCAGCAGCCAAGCGGGAGGGCCAGATACGCAGTATTTT. Translation: CASSQAGGPDTQYF.

The chain has TRBV3-1 and TRBJ1-5; D call uncertain. This CDR3 has 13 residues. Germline V lookup: CDR1 LGHDT, CDR2 YNNKEL (reference sequence). The V and J ends lost 8 bases and 0 bases respectively, with 8 bases between them. The CDR3 region has the DNA TGTGCCAGCGGCCCGTATAGCAATCAGCCCCAGCATTTT. This codes for CASGPYSNQPQHF.

In regard to this clonotype: Given a much more abundant clone one base away, this may be a read error. The chain links TRBV7-2 to TRBJ2-1; no clear D. Matching the DNA end better, TRBJ2-7 makes the J call doubtful. The CDR3 is 14 residues long. Germline CDR1 is SGHTA and CDR2 is FQGNSA. CDR3 sequence reads: CASTRGSSYNEQYF. For the CDR3, the DNA is TGTGCCAGCACCCGTGGCAGCTCCTACAATGAGCAGTACTTC.

This clonotype was seen more than once but under ten times. This chain uses TRBV10-3 with TRBJ2-3; D gene ambiguous. V was shortened by 8 bases and J by 0 bases, with 12 bases between the two germline ends. Germline-derived CDR1 and CDR2 are ENHRY and SYGVKD. This CDR3 contains 14 residues. In nucleotides, the CDR3 is TGTGCCATCTCGGCGGTATCTAGCACAGATACGCAGTATTTT. Its translation is CAISAVSSTDTQYF.

Worth noting for this clonotype: A read error may be the cause here, since a much bigger clone is one base away. This chain uses TRBV5-8 with TRBJ2-5, with TRBD2 identical over 7 bases. Germline assignment: CDR1 SGHTS and CDR2 YDEGEE. V lost 4 bases and J lost 11; bases outside the gene matches: 11. This CDR3 has 13 residues. The CDR3 region is CASSGLAGDKQYF. CDR3 bases: TGTGCCAGCAGCGGTCTTGCGGGAGACAAGCAGTACTTC.

This clonotype was seen just once. This chain joins TRBV2 and TRBJ2-1, with D perhaps matching TRBD1 or TRBD2 (5 bases each). From germline, CDR1 is SNHLY and CDR2 FYNNEI. This CDR3 has 10 amino acids. CDR3 residues: CTNSEGTGFF. The CDR3 bases are TGTACCAACAGTGAAGGGACGGGGTTCTTC.

The genes are TRBV7-2 and TRBJ2-4; D perhaps matches TRBD1 (6 bases). The better agreement between TRBJ2-5 and the DNA end casts doubt on the J call. The germline V gene has CDR1 SGHTA and CDR2 FQGNSA. The CDR3 is 15 residues long. The CDR3 DNA is TGTGCCAGCAGCTTCGTGGGGGCAGTTTCAGAGACCCAGTACTTC. Translation: CASSFVGAVSETQYF.

The chain is built from TRBV24-1 and TRBJ2-7, with 14 bases identical to TRBD2. This CDR3 is built from 17 residues. The V and J ends lost 9 bases and 7 bases, in that order; junction bases with no gene match: 16. Germline V gives CDR1 KGHDR, CDR2 SFDVKD. Here the CDR3 reads CATGSGLAGVGGNEQYF. CDR3 DNA sequence: TGTGCCACCGGCTCGGGACTAGCGGGAGTTGGGGGCAATGAGCAGTACTTC.

This sequence joins TRBV6-5 and TRBJ2-5; 12 nucleotides match TRBD2. Germline V lookup: CDR1 MNHEY, CDR2 SVGAGI. CDR3 size: 17 residues. The V and J ends lost 0 bases and 3 bases, in that order; junction bases with no gene match: 5. CDR3 coding DNA: TGTGCCAGCAGTTACTCGTGGGCTAGCGGGAGGGAAGAGACCCAGTACTTC. It is translated as CASSYSWASGREETQYF.